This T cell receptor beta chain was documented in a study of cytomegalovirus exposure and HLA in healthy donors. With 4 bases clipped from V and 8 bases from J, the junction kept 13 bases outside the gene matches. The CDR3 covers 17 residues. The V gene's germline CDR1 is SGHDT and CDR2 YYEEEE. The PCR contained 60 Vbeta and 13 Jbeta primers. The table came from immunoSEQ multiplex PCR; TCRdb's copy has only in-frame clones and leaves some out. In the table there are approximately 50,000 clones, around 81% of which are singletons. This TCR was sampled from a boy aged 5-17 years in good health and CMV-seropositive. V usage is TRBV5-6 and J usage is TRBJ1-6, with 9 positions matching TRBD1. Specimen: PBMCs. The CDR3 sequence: CASSGAPDRGWDSPLHF. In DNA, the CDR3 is TGTGCCAGCAGCGGGGCCCCGGACAGGGGATGGGATTCACCCCTCCACTTT.